This T cell receptor (beta chain) was recorded in a study of T-cell memory formation after mild COVID-19. TCRdb reprocessed the 5' RACE reads via MiXCR and lists one record per CDR3 protein. The sample includes approximately 150,000 distinct CDR3 sequences, about 5.7% of them seen just once. The CDR3 is made up of 13 amino acids. Germline lookup yields CDR1 MNHEY and CDR2 SVGAGI. V shed 6 bases, J shed 5 bases, and the junction held 3 bases outside the gene matches. This clonotype was detected many times. The specimen was PBMCs or a T cell subset sorted from them (not recorded which). The chain combines TRBV6-5 with TRBJ1-1, with TRBD1 matching 10 bases. This receptor was taken from an adult woman who had mild COVID-19 (a few samples of this study predate the infection). Cell type and time point are not known. Here the CDR3 reads CASSRQGATEAFF. For the CDR3, the DNA is TGTGCCAGCAGCAGACAGGGGGCAACTGAAGCTTTCTTT.